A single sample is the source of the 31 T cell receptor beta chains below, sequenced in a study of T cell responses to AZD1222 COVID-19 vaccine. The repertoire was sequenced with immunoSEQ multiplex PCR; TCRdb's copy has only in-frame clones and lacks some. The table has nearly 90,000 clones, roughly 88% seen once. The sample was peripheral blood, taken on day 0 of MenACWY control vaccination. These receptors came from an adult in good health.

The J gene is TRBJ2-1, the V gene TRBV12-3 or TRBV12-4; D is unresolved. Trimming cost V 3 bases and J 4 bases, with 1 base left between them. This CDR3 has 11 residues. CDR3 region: CASSFYNEQFF. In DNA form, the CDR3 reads TGTGCCAGCAGTTTTTACAATGAGCAGTTCTTC.

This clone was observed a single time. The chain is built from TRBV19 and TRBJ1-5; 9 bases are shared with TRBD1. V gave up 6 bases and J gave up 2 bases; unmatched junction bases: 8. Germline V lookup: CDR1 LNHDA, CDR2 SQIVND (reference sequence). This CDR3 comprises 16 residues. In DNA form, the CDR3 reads TGTGCCAGTAGCGAAACAGGGGGCGGCGGCAATCAGCCCCAGCATTTT. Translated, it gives CASSETGGGGNQPQHF.

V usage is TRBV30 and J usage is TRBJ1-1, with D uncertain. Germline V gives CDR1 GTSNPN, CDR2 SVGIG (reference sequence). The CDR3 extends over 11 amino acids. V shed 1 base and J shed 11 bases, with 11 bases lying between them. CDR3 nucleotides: TGTGCCTGGAGTGCGGTCCCGGGGGCTTTCTTT. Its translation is CAWSAVPGAFF.

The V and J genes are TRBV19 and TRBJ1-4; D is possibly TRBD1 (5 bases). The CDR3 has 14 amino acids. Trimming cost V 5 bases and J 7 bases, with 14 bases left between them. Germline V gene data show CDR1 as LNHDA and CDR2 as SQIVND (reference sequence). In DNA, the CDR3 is TGTGCCAGTAGTGGGACTCCAGGAGGTGAAAAACTGTTTTTT. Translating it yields CASSGTPGGEKLFF.

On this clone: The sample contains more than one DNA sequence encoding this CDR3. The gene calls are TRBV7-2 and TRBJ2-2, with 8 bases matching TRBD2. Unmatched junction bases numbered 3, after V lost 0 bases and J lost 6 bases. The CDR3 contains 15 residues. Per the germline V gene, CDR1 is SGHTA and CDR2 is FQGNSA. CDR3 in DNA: TGTGCCAGCAGCTTAGCCGGGGGGGCCGCCGGGGAGCTGTTTTTT. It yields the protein CASSLAGGAAGELFF.

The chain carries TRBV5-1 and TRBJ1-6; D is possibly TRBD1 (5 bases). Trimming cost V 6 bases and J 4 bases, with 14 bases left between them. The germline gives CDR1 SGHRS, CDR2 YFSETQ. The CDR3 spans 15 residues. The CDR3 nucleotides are TGCGCCAGCAAGGTGGACACTACTTATAATTCACCCCTCCACTTT. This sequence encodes CASKVDTTYNSPLHF.

As DNA, the CDR3 is TGTGCCAGTAGTAGAAGGCTGGGTCAGCCCCAGCATTTT. This encodes CASSRRLGQPQHF. The chain has TRBV19 and TRBJ1-5; no clear D gene. CDR3 length: 13 amino acids. The V gene's germline CDR1 is LNHDA and CDR2 SQIVND (reference sequence). The V and J ends lost 4 bases and 6 bases respectively, with 10 bases between them.

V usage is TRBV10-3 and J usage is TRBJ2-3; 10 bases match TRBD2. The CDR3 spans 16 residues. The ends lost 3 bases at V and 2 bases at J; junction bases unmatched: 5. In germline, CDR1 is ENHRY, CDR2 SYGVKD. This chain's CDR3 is CAISENSGGLTDTQYF. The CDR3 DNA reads TGTGCCATCAGTGAAAATAGCGGGGGGCTCACAGATACGCAGTATTTT.

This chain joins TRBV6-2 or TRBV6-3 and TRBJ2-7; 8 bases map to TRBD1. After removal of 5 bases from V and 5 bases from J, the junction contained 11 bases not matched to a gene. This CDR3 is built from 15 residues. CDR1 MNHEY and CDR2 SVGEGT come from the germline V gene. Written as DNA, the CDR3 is TGTGCCAGCAGTGAGATGGACAGGGTTCTCAACGAGCAGTACTTC. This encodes CASSEMDRVLNEQYF.

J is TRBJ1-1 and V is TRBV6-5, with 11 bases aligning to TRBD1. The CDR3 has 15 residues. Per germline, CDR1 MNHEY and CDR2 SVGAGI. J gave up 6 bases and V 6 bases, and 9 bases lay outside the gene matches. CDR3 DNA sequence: TGTGCCAGCAGCCCATTGGACAGGGGGCTGGCTGAAGCTTTCTTT. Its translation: CASSPLDRGLAEAFF.

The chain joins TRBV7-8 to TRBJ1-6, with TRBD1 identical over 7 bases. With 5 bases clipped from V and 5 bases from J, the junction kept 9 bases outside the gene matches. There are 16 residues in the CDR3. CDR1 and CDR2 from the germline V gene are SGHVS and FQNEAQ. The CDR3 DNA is TGTGCCAGCAGCCCAAGGACAGGTCCTAATAATTCACCCCTCCACTTT. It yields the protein CASSPRTGPNNSPLHF. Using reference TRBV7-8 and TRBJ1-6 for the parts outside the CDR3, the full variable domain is GAGVSQSPRYKVAKRGQDVALRCDPISGHVSLFWYQQALGQGPEFLTYFQNEAQLDKSGLPSDRFFAERPEGSVSTLKIQRTQQEDSAVYLCASSPRTGPNNSPLHFGNGTRLTVT.

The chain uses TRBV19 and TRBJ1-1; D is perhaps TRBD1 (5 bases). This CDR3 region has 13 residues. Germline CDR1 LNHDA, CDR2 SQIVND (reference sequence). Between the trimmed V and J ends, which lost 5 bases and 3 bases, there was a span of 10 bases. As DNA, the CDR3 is TGTGCCAGTAGTCTTGGGGGGGACACTGAAGCTTTCTTT. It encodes CASSLGGDTEAFF.

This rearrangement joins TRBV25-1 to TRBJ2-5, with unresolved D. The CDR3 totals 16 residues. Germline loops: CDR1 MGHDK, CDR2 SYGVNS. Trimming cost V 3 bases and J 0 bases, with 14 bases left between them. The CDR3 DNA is TGTGCCAGCAGTGAGTTCCGATCCCTGTACCAAGAGACCCAGTACTTC. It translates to CASSEFRSLYQETQYF.

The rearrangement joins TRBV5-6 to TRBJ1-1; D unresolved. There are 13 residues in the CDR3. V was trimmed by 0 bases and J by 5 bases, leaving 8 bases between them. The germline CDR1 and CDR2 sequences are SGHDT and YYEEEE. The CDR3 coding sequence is TGTGCCAGCAGCTTGGTAGGGAGTACTGAAGCTTTCTTT. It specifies CASSLVGSTEAFF. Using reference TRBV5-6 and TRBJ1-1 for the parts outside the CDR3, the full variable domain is DAGVTQSPTHLIKTRGQQVTLRCSPKSGHDTVSWYQQALGQGPQFIFQYYEEEERQRGNFPDRFSGHQFPNYSSELNVNALLLGDSALYLCASSLVGSTEAFFGQGTRLTVV.

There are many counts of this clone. CDR3 DNA sequence: TGTGCCAGCAGTTTATCGGGGGGCGCGTCCGGGGAGCTGTTTTTT. This translates into CASSLSGGASGELFF. V is TRBV28 and J is TRBJ2-2, with a tentative D call TRBD2 (7 bases). The V gene's germline CDR1 is MDHEN and CDR2 SYDVKM. This CDR3 spans 15 amino acids. The germline V and J ends were trimmed by 1 base and 6 bases, with 12 bases remaining between them.

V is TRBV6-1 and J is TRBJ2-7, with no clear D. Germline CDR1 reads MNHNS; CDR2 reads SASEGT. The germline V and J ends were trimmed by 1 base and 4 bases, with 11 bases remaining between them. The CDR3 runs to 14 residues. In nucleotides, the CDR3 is TGTGCCAGCAGTGAAGGTGTCAATAGTTACGAGCAGTACTTC. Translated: CASSEGVNSYEQYF.

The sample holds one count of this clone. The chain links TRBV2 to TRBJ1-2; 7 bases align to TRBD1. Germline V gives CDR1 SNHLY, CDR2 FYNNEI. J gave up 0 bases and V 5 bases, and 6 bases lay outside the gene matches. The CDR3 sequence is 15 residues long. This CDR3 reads CASSTQGPSNYGYTF. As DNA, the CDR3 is TGTGCCAGCAGTACACAGGGGCCCTCTAACTATGGCTACACCTTC. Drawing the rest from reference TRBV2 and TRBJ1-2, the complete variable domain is EPEVTQTPSHQVTQMGQEVILRCVPISNHLYFYWYRQILGQKVEFLVSFYNNEISEKSEIFDDQFSVERPDGSNFTLKIRSTKLEDSAMYFCASSTQGPSNYGYTFGSGTRLTVV.

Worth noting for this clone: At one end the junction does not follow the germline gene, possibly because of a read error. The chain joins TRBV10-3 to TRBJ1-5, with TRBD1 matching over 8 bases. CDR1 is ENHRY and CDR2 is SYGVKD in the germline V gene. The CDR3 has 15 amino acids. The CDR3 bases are TGTGCCACCAGTTTGAACAGGGGGAAGGATCAGCCCCAGCATTTT. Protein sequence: CATSLNRGKDQPQHF.

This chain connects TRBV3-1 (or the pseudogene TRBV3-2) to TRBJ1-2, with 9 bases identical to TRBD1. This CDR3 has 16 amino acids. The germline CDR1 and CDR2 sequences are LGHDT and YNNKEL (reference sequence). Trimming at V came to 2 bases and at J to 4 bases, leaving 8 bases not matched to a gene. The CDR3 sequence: CASSQQGQGVSYGYTF. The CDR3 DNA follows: TGTGCCAGCAGCCAACAGGGACAGGGAGTGAGCTATGGCTACACCTTC.

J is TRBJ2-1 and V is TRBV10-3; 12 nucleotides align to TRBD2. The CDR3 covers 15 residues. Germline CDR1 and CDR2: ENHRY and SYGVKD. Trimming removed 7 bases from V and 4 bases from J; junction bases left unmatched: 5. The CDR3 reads CAITMTSGGYNEQFF. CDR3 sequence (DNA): TGTGCCATCACTATGACTAGCGGGGGTTACAATGAGCAGTTCTTC.

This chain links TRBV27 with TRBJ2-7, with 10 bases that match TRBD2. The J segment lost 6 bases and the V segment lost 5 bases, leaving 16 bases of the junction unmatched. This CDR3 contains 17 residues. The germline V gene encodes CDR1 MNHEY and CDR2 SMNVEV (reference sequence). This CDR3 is CASSPTNLAGGPSEQYF. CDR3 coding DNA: TGTGCCAGCAGTCCGACGAATTTAGCGGGGGGACCCTCCGAGCAGTACTTC.

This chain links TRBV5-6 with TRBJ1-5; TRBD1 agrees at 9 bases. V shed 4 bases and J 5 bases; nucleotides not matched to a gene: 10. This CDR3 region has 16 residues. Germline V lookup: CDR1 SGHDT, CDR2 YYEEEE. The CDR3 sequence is CASSPSGQGEHQPQHF. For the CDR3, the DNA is TGTGCCAGCAGCCCGTCGGGACAGGGTGAGCATCAGCCCCAGCATTTT.

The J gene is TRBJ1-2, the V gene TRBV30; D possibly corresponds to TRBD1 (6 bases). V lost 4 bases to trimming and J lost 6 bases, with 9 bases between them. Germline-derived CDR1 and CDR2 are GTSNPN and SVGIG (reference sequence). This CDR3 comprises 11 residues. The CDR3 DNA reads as TGTGCCTGGAACAGGGAGGATGGCTACACCTTC. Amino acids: CAWNREDGYTF.

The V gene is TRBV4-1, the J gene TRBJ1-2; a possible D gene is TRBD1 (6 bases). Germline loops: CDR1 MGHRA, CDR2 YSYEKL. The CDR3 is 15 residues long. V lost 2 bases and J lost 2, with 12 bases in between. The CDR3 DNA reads TGCGCCAGCAGCCAACAAAGGGGGGCCAACTATGGCTACACCTTC. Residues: CASSQQRGANYGYTF.

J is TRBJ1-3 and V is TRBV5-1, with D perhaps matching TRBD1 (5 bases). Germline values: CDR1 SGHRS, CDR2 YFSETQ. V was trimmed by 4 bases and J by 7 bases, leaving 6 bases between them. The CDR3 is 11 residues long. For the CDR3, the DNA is TGCGCCAGCAGCAGGGACAACACCATATATTTT. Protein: CASSRDNTIYF.

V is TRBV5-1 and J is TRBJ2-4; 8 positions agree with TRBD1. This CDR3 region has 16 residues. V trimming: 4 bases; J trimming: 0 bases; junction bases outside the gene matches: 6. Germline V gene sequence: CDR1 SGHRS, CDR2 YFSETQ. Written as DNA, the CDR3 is TGCGCCAGCAGCCCACAGGGGGATATAGCCAAAAACATTCAGTACTTC. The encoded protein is CASSPQGDIAKNIQYF.

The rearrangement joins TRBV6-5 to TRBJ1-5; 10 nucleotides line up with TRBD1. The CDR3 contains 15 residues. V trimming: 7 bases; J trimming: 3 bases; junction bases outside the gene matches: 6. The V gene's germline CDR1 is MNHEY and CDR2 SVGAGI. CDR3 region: CASILDRGPNQPQHF. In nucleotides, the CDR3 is TGTGCCAGCATTCTTGACAGGGGGCCCAATCAGCCCCAGCATTTT.

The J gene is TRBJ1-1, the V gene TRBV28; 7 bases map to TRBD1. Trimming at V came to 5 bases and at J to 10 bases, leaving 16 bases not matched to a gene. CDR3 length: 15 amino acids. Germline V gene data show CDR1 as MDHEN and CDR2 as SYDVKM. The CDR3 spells CASSPIGRGGTVAFF. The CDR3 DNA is TGTGCCAGCAGTCCCATCGGCCGAGGGGGCACAGTAGCTTTCTTT.

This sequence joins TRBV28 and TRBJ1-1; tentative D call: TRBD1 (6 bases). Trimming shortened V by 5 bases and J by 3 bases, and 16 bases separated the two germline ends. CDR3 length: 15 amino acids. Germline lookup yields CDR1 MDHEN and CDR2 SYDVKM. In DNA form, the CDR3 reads TGTGCCAGCAGTCCTCCGGGACACGCAGACACTGAAGCTTTCTTT. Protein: CASSPPGHADTEAFF.

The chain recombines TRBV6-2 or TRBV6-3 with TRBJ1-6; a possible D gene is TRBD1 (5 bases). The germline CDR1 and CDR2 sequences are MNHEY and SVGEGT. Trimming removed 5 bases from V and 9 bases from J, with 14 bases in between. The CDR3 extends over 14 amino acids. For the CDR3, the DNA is TGTGCCAGCAGTACGGACACGATGAGTTCACCCCTCCACTTT. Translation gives CASSTDTMSSPLHF.

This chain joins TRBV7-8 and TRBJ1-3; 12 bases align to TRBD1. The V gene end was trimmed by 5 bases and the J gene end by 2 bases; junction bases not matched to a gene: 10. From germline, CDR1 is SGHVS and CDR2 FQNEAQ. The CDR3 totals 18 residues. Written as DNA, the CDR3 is TGTGCCAGCAGCCCGCCCGGGACAGGGGGCCCCCCTGGAAACACCATATATTTT. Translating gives CASSPPGTGGPPGNTIYF.